Below, one TCR beta chain is given with its context. The germline CDR1 and CDR2 sequences are SGDLS and YYNGEE. The CDR3 sequence is 17 residues long. V lost 2 bases, J lost 2 bases, and 6 bases stayed unmatched. This sample is drawn from a study of blood T cell repertoires in COVID-19. Study background: Acute-phase and convalescent COVID-19 samples originated in the United States, Italy and Spain. From T cells, B-cell-depleted T cells, or PBMCs came the material, which was cDNA or gDNA.

Per the study methods: Estimated nucleated cell counts came from reference gene primer amplification. Assay: immunoSEQ multiplex PCR; the TCRdb copy retains only in-frame clones and omits some. The DNA was the basis for D and trimming; V, J and clone size are from that table. The data contain about 160,000 clones, 80% to 85% of them singletons. The V gene is TRBV9, the J gene TRBJ2-2; the match to TRBD2 covers 10 bases. Input material: peripheral blood. The TCR originated in a woman of 80 years or more with active or convalescent COVID-19. This chain's CDR3 is CASSVDSGGPNTGELFF. In DNA, the CDR3 is TGTGCCAGCAGCGTGGATAGCGGGGGGCCCAACACCGGGGAGCTGTTTTTT.